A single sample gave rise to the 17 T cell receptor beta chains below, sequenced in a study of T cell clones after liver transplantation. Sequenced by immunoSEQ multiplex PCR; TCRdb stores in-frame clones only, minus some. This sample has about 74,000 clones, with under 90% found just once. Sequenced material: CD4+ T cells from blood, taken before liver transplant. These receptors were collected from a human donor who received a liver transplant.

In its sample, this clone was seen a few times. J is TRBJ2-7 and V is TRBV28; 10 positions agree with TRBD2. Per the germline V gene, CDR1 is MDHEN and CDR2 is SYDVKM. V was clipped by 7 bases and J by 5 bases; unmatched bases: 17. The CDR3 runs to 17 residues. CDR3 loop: CASIPLRAASGSNEQYF. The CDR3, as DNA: TGTGCCAGCATCCCTTTACGGGCGGCTAGCGGGAGTAACGAGCAGTACTTC.

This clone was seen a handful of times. This CDR3 reads CASSVTGTSNEQFF. CDR3 nucleotide sequence: TGTGCCAGCAGCGTGACCGGGACTAGCAATGAGCAGTTCTTC. This chain joins TRBV7-2 and TRBJ2-1, with 8 bases identical to TRBD2. CDR3 length: 14 residues. V shed 5 bases, J shed 6 bases, and the junction held 6 bases outside the gene matches. Germline V gene data show CDR1 as SGHTA and CDR2 as FQGNSA.

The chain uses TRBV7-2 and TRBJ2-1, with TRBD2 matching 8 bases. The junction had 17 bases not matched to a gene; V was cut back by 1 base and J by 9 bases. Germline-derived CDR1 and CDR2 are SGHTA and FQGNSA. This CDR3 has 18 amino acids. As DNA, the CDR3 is TGTGCCAGCAGCTTAGGAGGTGCTTTAGCGGGACTTAGGGGTGAGCAGTTCTTC. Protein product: CASSLGGALAGLRGEQFF.

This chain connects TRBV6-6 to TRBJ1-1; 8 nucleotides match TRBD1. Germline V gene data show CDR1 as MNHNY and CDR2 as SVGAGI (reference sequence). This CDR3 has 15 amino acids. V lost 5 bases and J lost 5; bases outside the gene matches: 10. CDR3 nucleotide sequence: TGTGCCAGCAGTCCACGGACAGGGTTAGGGACTGAAGCTTTCTTT. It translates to CASSPRTGLGTEAFF.

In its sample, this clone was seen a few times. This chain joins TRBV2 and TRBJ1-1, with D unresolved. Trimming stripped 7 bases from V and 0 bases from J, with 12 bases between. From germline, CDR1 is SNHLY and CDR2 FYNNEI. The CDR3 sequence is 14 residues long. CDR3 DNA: TGTGCCAGCACAGGTGGGCGGTTGAACACTGAAGCTTTCTTT. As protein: CASTGGRLNTEAFF.

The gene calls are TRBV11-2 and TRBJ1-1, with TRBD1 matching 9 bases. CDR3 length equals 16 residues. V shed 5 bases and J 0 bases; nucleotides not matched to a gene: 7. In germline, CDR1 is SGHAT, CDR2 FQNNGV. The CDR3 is CASSKDRGSMNTEAFF. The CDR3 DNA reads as TGTGCCAGCAGCAAAGACAGGGGGTCAATGAACACTGAAGCTTTCTTT.

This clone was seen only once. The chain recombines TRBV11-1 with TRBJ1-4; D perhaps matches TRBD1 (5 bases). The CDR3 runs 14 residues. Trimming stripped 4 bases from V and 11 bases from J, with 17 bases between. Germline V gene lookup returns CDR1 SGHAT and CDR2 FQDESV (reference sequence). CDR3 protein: CASSWGAGERKLFF. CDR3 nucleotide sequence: TGTGCCAGCAGCTGGGGCGCGGGCGAGCGGAAACTGTTTTTT.

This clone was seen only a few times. DNA for the CDR3: TGTGCCAGCAGCCCTCCCGCCGGTGGAAACAACTACGAGCAGTACTTC. Translating it yields CASSPPAGGNNYEQYF. The chain uses TRBV28 and TRBJ2-7, with D unclear. V lost 6 bases to trimming and J lost 3 bases, with 21 bases between them. The CDR3 is 16 amino acids. CDR1 MDHEN and CDR2 SYDVKM come from the germline V gene.

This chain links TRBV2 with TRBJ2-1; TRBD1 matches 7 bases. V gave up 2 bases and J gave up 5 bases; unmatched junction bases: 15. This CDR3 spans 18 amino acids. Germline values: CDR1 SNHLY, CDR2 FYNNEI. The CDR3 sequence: CASSESATGIFGNNEQFF. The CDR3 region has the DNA TGTGCCAGCAGTGAAAGCGCGACAGGGATTTTTGGGAACAATGAGCAGTTCTTC.

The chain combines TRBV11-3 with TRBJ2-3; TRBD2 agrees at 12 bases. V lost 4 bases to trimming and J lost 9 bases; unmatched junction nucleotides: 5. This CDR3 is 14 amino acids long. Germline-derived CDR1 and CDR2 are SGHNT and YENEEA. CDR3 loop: CASSSSGREGTQYF. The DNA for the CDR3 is TGTGCCAGCAGCTCTAGCGGGAGGGAGGGGACGCAGTATTTT.

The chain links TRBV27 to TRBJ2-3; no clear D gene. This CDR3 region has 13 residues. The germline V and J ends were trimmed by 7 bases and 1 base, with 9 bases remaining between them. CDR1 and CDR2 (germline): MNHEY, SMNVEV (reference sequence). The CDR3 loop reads CASTLVGTDTQYF. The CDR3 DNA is TGTGCCAGCACCCTTGTAGGCACAGATACGCAGTATTTT.

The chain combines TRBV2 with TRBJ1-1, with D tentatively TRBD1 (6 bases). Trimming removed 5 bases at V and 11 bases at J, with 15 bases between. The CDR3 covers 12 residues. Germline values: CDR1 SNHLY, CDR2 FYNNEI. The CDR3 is CASSPTGFVAFF. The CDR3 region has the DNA TGTGCCAGCAGTCCTACAGGGTTCGTGGCTTTCTTT.

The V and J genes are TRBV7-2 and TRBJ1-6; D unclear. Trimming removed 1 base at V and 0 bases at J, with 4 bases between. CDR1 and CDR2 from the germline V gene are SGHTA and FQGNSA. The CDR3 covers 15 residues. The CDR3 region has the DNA TGTGCCAGCAGCTTAGAAAGCTCCTATAATTCACCCCTCCACTTT. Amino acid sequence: CASSLESSYNSPLHF.

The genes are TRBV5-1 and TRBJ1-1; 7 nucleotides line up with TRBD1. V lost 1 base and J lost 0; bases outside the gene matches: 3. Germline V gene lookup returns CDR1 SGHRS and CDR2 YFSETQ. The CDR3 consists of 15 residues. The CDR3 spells CASSLSGTVNTEAFF. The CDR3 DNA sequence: TGCGCCAGCAGCTTGTCCGGGACAGTGAACACTGAAGCTTTCTTT.

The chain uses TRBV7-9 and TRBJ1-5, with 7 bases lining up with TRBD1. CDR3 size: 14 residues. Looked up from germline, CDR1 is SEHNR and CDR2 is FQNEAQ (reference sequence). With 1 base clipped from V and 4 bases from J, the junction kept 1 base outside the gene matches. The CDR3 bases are TGTGCCAGCAGCTTAGAGACAGGGAATCAGCCCCAGCATTTT. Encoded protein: CASSLETGNQPQHF.

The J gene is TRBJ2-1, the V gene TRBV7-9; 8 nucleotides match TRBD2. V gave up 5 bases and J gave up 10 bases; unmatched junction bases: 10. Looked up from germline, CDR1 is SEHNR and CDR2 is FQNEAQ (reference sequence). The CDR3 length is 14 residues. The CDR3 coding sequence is TGTGCCAGCAGCCCCCCCGGTAGCGGGGCGGAGCAGTTCTTC. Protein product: CASSPPGSGAEQFF. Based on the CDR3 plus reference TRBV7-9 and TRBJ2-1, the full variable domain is DTGVSQNPRHKITKRGQNVTFRCDPISEHNRLYWYRQTLGQGPEFLTYFQNEAQLEKSRLLSDRFSAERPKGSFSTLEIQRTEQGDSAMYLCASSPPGSGAEQFFGPGTRLTVL.

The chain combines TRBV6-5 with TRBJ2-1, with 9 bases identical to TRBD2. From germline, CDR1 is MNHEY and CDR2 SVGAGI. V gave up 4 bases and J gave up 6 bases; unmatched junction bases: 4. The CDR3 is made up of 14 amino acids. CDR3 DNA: TGTGCCAGCAGTTCGGGACTAGCTAGCAATGAGCAGTTCTTC. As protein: CASSSGLASNEQFF.